A single sample gave rise to the 10 T cell receptor beta chains below, sequenced in a study of blood T cell repertoires in COVID-19. Assay used: immunoSEQ multiplex PCR; TCRdb lists only in-frame clones, some missing. This table holds 70,000 to 80,000 clones, 91% found once. The sample was peripheral blood. Receptors were obtained from a woman aged 55-70 years with active COVID-19.

The CDR3 nucleotides read TGTGCCAGTAGTATAGACGGGGGTGAGGATCAGCCCCAGCATTTT. This encodes CASSIDGGEDQPQHF. The genes are TRBV19 and TRBJ1-5, with TRBD1 as a possible D gene (5 bases). V was shortened by 0 bases and J by 5 bases, with 11 bases between the two germline ends. The CDR3 runs to 15 residues. Germline CDR1 reads LNHDA; CDR2 reads SQIVND (reference sequence).

The chain uses TRBV11-2 and TRBJ2-5, with D possibly being TRBD2 (6 bases). The CDR3 loop spans 16 amino acids. Germline V gene data show CDR1 as SGHAT and CDR2 as FQNNGV. Trimming took 2 bases from V and 4 from J, leaving 17 bases between them. In DNA form, the CDR3 reads TGTGCCAGCAGCTTACTTGGGAGGAGTGGGTTAGAGACCCAGTACTTC. It codes for CASSLLGRSGLETQYF. Combining the CDR3 with reference TRBV11-2 and TRBJ2-5 gives the whole variable domain EAGVAQSPRYKIIEKRQSVAFWCNPISGHATLYWYQQILGQGPKLLIQFQNNGVVDDSQLPKDRFSAERLKGVDSTLKIQPAKLEDSAVYLCASSLLGRSGLETQYFGPGTRLLVL.

The chain employs TRBV2 and TRBJ2-5; weak D call: TRBD2 (6 bases). The V and J ends lost 1 base and 2 bases respectively, with 8 bases between them. CDR1 and CDR2 from the germline V gene are SNHLY and FYNNEI. The CDR3 spans 14 residues. In DNA, the CDR3 is TGTGCCAGCAGTGAAGAGCGGGTGCAAGAGACCCAGTACTTC. As protein: CASSEERVQETQYF.

The chain uses TRBV3-1 (or the pseudogene TRBV3-2) and TRBJ2-3; a weak D match, TRBD2 (6 bases). This CDR3 is built from 16 residues. Trimming removed 1 base from V and 8 bases from J, with 19 bases in between. Per germline, CDR1 LGHDT and CDR2 YNNKEL (reference sequence). The chain's CDR3 is CASSQASWRGSGTQYF. CDR3 sequence (DNA): TGTGCCAGCAGCCAAGCATCGTGGCGGGGCTCGGGTACGCAGTATTTT.

The chain combines TRBV7-2 with TRBJ2-5; TRBD1 aligns across 8 bases. V was pared by 4 bases and J by 2 bases, with 6 bases of the junction left unmatched. The CDR3 has 15 amino acids. Per germline, CDR1 SGHTA and CDR2 FQGNSA. The CDR3 loop reads CASSSGTGLQETQYF. CDR3 DNA sequence: TGTGCCAGCAGCTCCGGGACAGGCCTGCAAGAGACCCAGTACTTC.

The V gene is TRBV18, the J gene TRBJ2-1; D gene ambiguous. The V end was cut by 6 bases, the J end by 4 bases, with 16 bases between. This CDR3 spans 15 amino acids. In germline, CDR1 is KGHSH, CDR2 LQKENI. The CDR3: CASSLSSRRYNEQFF. CDR3 DNA: TGTGCCAGCTCGCTCAGTAGCAGACGGTACAATGAGCAGTTCTTC.

This rearrangement joins TRBV5-6 to TRBJ2-1; 11 bases map to TRBD2. Germline values: CDR1 SGHDT, CDR2 YYEEEE. With V trimmed by 1 base and J by 5 bases, 8 bases remained unmatched. The CDR3 runs to 17 residues. CDR3 sequence: CASSLRLGLAGNNEQFF. CDR3 sequence (DNA): TGTGCCAGCAGCTTGCGGCTTGGACTAGCGGGTAACAATGAGCAGTTCTTC. The variable domain in full, with the rest retrieved from reference TRBV5-6 and TRBJ2-1, is DAGVTQSPTHLIKTRGQQVTLRCSPKSGHDTVSWYQQALGQGPQFIFQYYEEEERQRGNFPDRFSGHQFPNYSSELNVNALLLGDSALYLCASSLRLGLAGNNEQFFGPGTRLTVL.

This chain uses TRBV19 with TRBJ1-5; 7 bases align to TRBD1. J lost 0 bases, V lost 9 bases, and 8 bases had no gene match. There are 15 residues in the CDR3. Germline V gives CDR1 LNHDA, CDR2 SQIVND (reference sequence). CDR3 protein: CASGDSSYSNQPQHF. CDR3 DNA: TGTGCCAGCGGGGACAGCTCCTATAGCAATCAGCCCCAGCATTTT.

The chain carries TRBV11-2 and TRBJ2-5; 12 nucleotides line up with TRBD2. The CDR3 loop spans 14 amino acids. Losses at the gene ends were 4 bases for V and 7 bases for J; bases not matched to a gene: 4. Germline V gives CDR1 SGHAT, CDR2 FQNNGV. DNA of the CDR3: TGTGCCAGCAGCTCTAGCGGGAGGGATGGGACCCAGTACTTC. Its protein is CASSSSGRDGTQYF.

This chain connects TRBV18 to TRBJ2-1; D is possibly TRBD1 (5 bases). V was trimmed by 2 bases and J by 6 bases, leaving 11 bases between them. This CDR3 spans 14 amino acids. The germline V gene encodes CDR1 KGHSH and CDR2 LQKENI. The CDR3 here is CASSPKQGANEQFF. The CDR3 nucleotides read TGTGCCAGCTCACCAAAGCAGGGCGCCAATGAGCAGTTCTTC.